Shown below are 22 T cell receptor beta chains from a single sample sequenced in a study of blood T cell repertoires in COVID-19. The data were produced by immunoSEQ multiplex PCR, yet TCRdb's version contains in-frame clones alone and is incomplete. Among about 210,000 clones, around four fifths were seen once, and the ten largest hold roughly 2.9%. Source material: peripheral blood. The receptor set was obtained from a man in his fifties or sixties with active or convalescent COVID-19.

The chain combines TRBV27 with TRBJ2-7; TRBD2 matches 10 bases. The CDR3 runs to 16 residues. J gave up 2 bases and V 2 bases, and 6 bases lay outside the gene matches. The germline V gene has CDR1 MNHEY and CDR2 SMNVEV (reference sequence). The CDR3 coding sequence is TGTGCCAGCAGTTTAGTAGCGGGAGGCCTTCCCTACGAGCAGTACTTC. Translation gives CASSLVAGGLPYEQYF.

The rearrangement links TRBV3-1 (or the pseudogene TRBV3-2) to TRBJ2-5, with 8 bases that match TRBD2. Germline values: CDR1 LGHDT, CDR2 YNNKEL (reference sequence). With 0 bases clipped from V and 14 bases from J, the junction kept 5 bases outside the gene matches. This CDR3 is 12 amino acids long. As DNA, the CDR3 is TGTGCCAGCAGCCAAGAATTTGGACTAGCCTACTTC. This translates into CASSQEFGLAYF.

The V gene is TRBV28, the J gene TRBJ1-5, with a possible D match to TRBD1 (6 bases). This CDR3 is built from 16 residues. V dropped 7 bases and J dropped 0 bases, with 16 bases sitting between them. Per the germline V gene, CDR1 is MDHEN and CDR2 is SYDVKM. CDR3 sequence: CASNPGGGNSNQPQHF. DNA for the CDR3: TGTGCCAGCAACCCGGGAGGGGGAAATAGCAATCAGCCCCAGCATTTT.

This chain links TRBV6-2 or TRBV6-3 with TRBJ2-5; 10 bases are a match to TRBD2. With 6 bases clipped from V and 9 bases from J, the junction kept 10 bases outside the gene matches. The CDR3 sequence is 14 residues long. Germline V lookup: CDR1 MNHEY, CDR2 SVGEGT. The CDR3 DNA reads as TGTGCCAGCAGCTATAGACTAGCGGGCGAGGCCCAGTACTTC. This encodes CASSYRLAGEAQYF.

V is TRBV19 and J is TRBJ2-2; D ambiguous. This CDR3 region has 12 residues. Trimming took off 3 bases at V and 4 bases at J, with 3 bases between the two ends. The germline V gene encodes CDR1 LNHDA and CDR2 SQIVND (reference sequence). For the CDR3, the DNA is TGTGCCAGTAGTATCGGCACCGGGGAGCTGTTTTTT. Protein product: CASSIGTGELFF. The full variable domain, rest sourced from reference TRBV19 and TRBJ2-2, is DGGITQSPKYLFRKEGQNVTLSCEQNLNHDAMYWYRQDPGQGLRLIYYSQIVNDFQKGDIAEGYSVSREKKESFPLTVTSAQKNPTAFYLCASSIGTGELFFGEGSRLTVL.

This chain joins TRBV19 and TRBJ1-1, with TRBD1 matching 12 bases. This CDR3 spans 13 amino acids. In germline, CDR1 is LNHDA, CDR2 SQIVND (reference sequence). Trimming at V came to 11 bases and at J to 5 bases, leaving 6 bases not matched to a gene. The chain's CDR3 is CAVGDRGLTEAFF. The CDR3 coding sequence is TGTGCCGTAGGGGACAGGGGGCTGACTGAAGCTTTCTTT.

V and J are TRBV6-2 or TRBV6-3 and TRBJ2-1, with D perhaps matching TRBD2 (6 bases). The germline gives CDR1 MNHEY, CDR2 SVGEGT. The CDR3 loop spans 16 amino acids. The V and J ends lost 1 base and 2 bases respectively, with 12 bases between them. CDR3 sequence (DNA): TGTGCCAGCAGTTACTATTTGCGGGAACCCTACAATGAGCAGTTCTTC. This sequence encodes CASSYYLREPYNEQFF.

This chain connects TRBV19 to TRBJ2-1; TRBD1 might be the D (5 bases). From germline, CDR1 is LNHDA and CDR2 SQIVND (reference sequence). V was cut by 7 bases and J by 0 bases, with 10 bases left in between. The length of the CDR3 is 14 residues. This CDR3 is CASMPGNSYNEQFF. CDR3 nucleotide sequence: TGTGCCAGTATGCCAGGGAACTCCTACAATGAGCAGTTCTTC.

V and J are TRBV7-9 and TRBJ1-4; the D gene is possibly TRBD1 (5 bases). Deletions cut 2 bases from V and 7 bases from J, with 14 bases between. The germline V gene encodes CDR1 SEHNR and CDR2 FQNEAQ (reference sequence). The CDR3 covers 15 residues. The CDR3 region has the DNA TGTGCCAGCAGCTTATCACCAGGGTTGGGTGAAAAACTGTTTTTT. It encodes CASSLSPGLGEKLFF.

The chain has TRBV10-3 and TRBJ2-7, with 8 bases fitting TRBD2. The J segment lost 1 base and the V segment lost 2 bases, leaving 1 base of the junction unmatched. The CDR3 runs 14 residues. Germline-derived CDR1 and CDR2 are ENHRY and SYGVKD. The CDR3 loop reads CAISEVAGSYEQYF. As DNA, the CDR3 is TGTGCCATCAGTGAGGTAGCGGGGTCCTACGAGCAGTACTTC.

This chain joins TRBV6-5 and TRBJ2-7; 7 bases are shared with TRBD1. This CDR3 contains 13 residues. The germline V gene encodes CDR1 MNHEY and CDR2 SVGAGI. The J segment lost 2 bases and the V segment lost 5 bases, leaving 3 bases of the junction unmatched. CDR3 DNA: TGTGCCAGCAGTAGACAGGGCCCCTACGAGCAGTACTTC. This gives the protein CASSRQGPYEQYF.

V gene TRBV30 combines with J gene TRBJ2-7; 9 nucleotides align to TRBD2. J lost 2 bases, V lost 3 bases, and 11 bases had no gene match. Germline CDR1 GTSNPN, CDR2 SVGIG (reference sequence). This CDR3 is 16 amino acids long. The CDR3 loop is CAWRPSGLAKPYEQYF. The CDR3, as DNA: TGTGCCTGGAGACCATCGGGACTAGCTAAGCCCTACGAGCAGTACTTC.

This sequence joins TRBV18 and TRBJ1-4; TRBD1 matches at 7 bases. Germline lookup yields CDR1 KGHSH and CDR2 LQKENI. Trimming took 2 bases from V and 5 from J; bases not matched to a gene: 2. The CDR3 runs to 14 residues. CDR3 amino acids: CASSPGTANEKLFF. The CDR3 DNA follows: TGTGCCAGCTCACCAGGGACAGCAAATGAAAAACTGTTTTTT.

This chain links TRBV19 with TRBJ1-6; a possible D gene is TRBD1 (6 bases). Germline lookup yields CDR1 LNHDA and CDR2 SQIVND (reference sequence). This CDR3 is built from 15 residues. V lost 7 bases to trimming and J lost 4 bases, with 14 bases between them. The CDR3 here is CASNGQLGYNSPLHF. In DNA, the CDR3 is TGTGCCAGTAATGGACAGCTAGGTTATAATTCACCCCTCCACTTT.

The chain couples TRBV5-4 to TRBJ1-5; D not resolved. The CDR3 runs 13 residues. CDR1 and CDR2 (germline): SGHNT, YYREEE (reference sequence). V lost 4 bases, J lost 9 bases, and 14 bases lay in between. This chain's CDR3 is CASSQNTQAPQHF. For the CDR3, the DNA is TGTGCCAGCAGCCAAAATACCCAGGCGCCCCAGCATTTT. Drawing the rest from reference TRBV5-4 and TRBJ1-5, the complete variable domain is ETGVTQSPTHLIKTRGQQVTLRCSSQSGHNTVSWYQQALGQGPQFIFQYYREEENGRGNFPPRFSGLQFPNYSSELNVNALELDDSALYLCASSQNTQAPQHFGDGTRLSIL.

V usage is TRBV27 and J usage is TRBJ2-1, with TRBD2 matching over 11 bases. The CDR3 extends over 16 amino acids. Trimming at V came to 5 bases and at J to 9 bases, leaving 12 bases not matched to a gene. Germline V gives CDR1 MNHEY, CDR2 SMNVEV (reference sequence). This CDR3 reads CASSARPLAGDTEQFF. The CDR3 nucleotides read TGTGCCAGCAGTGCCCGCCCACTAGCGGGAGATACTGAGCAGTTCTTC.

CDR3 in DNA: TGCGCCAGCAGCCAAGAAGGGGGGGCCGGGACAGGGGATCGGGAGACCCAGTACTTC. Its protein product is CASSQEGGAGTGDRETQYF. V gene TRBV4-3 combines with J gene TRBJ2-5; 10 bases line up with TRBD1. CDR1 LGHNA and CDR2 YSLEER come from the germline V gene. The length of the CDR3 is 19 residues. Losses at the gene ends were 0 bases for V and 5 bases for J; bases not matched to a gene: 15.

The chain recombines TRBV5-1 with TRBJ2-7; TRBD1 might be the D (5 bases). With 0 bases removed from V and 2 bases from J, the gap between germline ends came to 12 bases. The germline gives CDR1 SGHRS, CDR2 YFSETQ. The CDR3 is 15 residues long. CDR3 DNA: TGCGCCAGCAGCTTGGTTGCAGGGTTGACCTACGAGCAGTACTTC. Translated, it gives CASSLVAGLTYEQYF.

J is TRBJ2-1 and V is TRBV2; 9 nucleotides match TRBD1. The CDR3 totals 13 residues. V shed 4 bases, J shed 10 bases, and the junction held 5 bases outside the gene matches. CDR1 is SNHLY and CDR2 is FYNNEI in the germline V gene. The chain's CDR3 is CASSGDRDGEQFF. The CDR3 DNA reads as TGTGCCAGCAGTGGGGACAGGGATGGCGAGCAGTTCTTC.

This chain uses TRBV3-1 (or the pseudogene TRBV3-2) with TRBJ2-7; weak D call: TRBD2 (5 bases). The CDR3 spans 15 residues. The ends were cut back, 1 base at V and 7 bases at J, with 17 bases in the middle. Germline values: CDR1 LGHDT, CDR2 YNNKEL (reference sequence). The CDR3 loop reads CASSQAEFTTGEQYF. CDR3 coding DNA: TGTGCCAGCAGCCAAGCTGAATTCACGACGGGAGAGCAGTACTTC.

The chain carries TRBV28 and TRBJ1-5, with TRBD1 identical over 9 bases. Trimming cost V 5 bases and J 7 bases; bases outside gene matches: 9. The germline V gene encodes CDR1 MDHEN and CDR2 SYDVKM. The CDR3 is 15 amino acids. The chain's CDR3 is CASSRDRVVGQPQHF. CDR3 bases: TGTGCCAGCAGTCGGGACAGGGTGGTTGGACAGCCCCAGCATTTT.

This clone occurred once. The rearrangement joins TRBV5-6 to TRBJ1-4, with 8 bases identical to TRBD1. V was pared by 4 bases and J by 5 bases, with 7 bases of the junction left unmatched. Germline CDR1 reads SGHDT; CDR2 reads YYEEEE. This CDR3 is built from 15 residues. The CDR3 here is CASSASRTGNEKLFF. Here the CDR3 DNA reads TGTGCCAGCAGCGCGAGCCGGACAGGGAATGAAAAACTGTTTTTT.